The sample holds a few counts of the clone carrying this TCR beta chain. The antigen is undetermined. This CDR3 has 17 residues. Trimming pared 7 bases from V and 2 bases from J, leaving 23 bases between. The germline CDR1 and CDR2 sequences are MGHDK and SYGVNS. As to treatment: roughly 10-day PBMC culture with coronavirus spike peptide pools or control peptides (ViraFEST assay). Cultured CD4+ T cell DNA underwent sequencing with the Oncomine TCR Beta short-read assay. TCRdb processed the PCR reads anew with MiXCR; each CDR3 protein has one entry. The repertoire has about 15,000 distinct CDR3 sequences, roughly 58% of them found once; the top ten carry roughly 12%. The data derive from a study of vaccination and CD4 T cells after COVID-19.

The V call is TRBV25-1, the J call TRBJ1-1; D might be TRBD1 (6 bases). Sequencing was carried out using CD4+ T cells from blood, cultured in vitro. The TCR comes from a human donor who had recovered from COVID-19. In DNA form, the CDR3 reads TGTGCCAGCACTTCCGGCCGGGGGCGCTCAGATAACACTGAAGCTTTCTTT. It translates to CASTSGRGRSDNTEAFF.